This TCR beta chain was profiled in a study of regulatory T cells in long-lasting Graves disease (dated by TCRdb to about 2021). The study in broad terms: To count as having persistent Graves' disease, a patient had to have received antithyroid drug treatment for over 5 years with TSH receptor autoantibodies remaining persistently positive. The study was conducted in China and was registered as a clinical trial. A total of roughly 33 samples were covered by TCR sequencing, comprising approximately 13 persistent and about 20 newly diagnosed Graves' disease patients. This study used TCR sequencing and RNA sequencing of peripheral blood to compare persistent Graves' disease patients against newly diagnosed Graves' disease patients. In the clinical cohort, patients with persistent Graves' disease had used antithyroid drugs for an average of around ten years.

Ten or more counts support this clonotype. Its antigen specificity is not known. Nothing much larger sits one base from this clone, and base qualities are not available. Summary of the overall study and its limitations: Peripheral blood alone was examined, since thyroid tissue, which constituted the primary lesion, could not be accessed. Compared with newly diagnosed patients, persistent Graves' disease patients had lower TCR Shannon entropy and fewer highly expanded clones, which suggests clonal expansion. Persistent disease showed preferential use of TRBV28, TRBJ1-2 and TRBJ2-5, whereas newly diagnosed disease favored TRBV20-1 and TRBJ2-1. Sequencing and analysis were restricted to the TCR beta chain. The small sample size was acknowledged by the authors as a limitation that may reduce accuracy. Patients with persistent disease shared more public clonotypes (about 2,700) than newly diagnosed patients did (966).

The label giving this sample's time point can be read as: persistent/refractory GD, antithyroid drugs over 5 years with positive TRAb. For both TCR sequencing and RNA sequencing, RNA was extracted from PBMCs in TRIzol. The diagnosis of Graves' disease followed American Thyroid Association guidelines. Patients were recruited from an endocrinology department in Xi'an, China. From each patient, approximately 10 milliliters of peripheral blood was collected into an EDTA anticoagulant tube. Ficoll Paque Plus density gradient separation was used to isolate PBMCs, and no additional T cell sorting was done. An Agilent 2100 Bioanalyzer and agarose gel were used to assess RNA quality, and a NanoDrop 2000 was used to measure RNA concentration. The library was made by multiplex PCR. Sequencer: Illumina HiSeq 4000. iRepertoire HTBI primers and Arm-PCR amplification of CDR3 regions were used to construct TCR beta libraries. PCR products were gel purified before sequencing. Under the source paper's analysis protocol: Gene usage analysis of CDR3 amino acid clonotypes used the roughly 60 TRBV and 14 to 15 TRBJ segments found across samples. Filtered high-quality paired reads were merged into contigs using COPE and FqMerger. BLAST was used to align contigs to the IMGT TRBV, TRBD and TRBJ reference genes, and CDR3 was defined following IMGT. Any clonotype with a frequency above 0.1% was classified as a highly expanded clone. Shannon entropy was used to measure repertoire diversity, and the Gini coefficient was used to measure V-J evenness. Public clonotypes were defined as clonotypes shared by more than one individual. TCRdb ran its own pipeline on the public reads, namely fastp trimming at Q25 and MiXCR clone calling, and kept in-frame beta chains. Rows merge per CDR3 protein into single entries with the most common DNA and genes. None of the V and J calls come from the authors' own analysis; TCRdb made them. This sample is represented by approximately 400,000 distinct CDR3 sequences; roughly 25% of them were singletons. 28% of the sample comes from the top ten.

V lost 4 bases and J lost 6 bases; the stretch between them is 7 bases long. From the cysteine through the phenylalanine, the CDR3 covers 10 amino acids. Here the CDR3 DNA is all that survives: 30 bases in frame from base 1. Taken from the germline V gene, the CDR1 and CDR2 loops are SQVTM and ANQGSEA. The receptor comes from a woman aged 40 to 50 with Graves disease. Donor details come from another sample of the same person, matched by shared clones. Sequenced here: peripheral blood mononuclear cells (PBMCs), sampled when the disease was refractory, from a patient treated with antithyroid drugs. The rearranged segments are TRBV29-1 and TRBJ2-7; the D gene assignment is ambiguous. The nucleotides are TGCAGCGTTGTCTCGGCCGAGCAGTACTTC. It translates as CSVVSAEQYF.